One and the same sample provided the 17 T cell receptor beta chains below, sequenced in a study of blood T cell repertoires in COVID-19 (dated by TCRdb to 2020 to 2022). Libraries were made using the immunoSEQ multiplex PCR assay. Not all clones reach the TCRdb copy of this immuneACCESS table, which keeps in-frame sequences only. Checked studies attribute under half of the gap to unresolved V genes and leave the rest unexplained. In all, the sample holds approximately 200,000 clones, and about 80% of those were seen once. In total, the top ten clones hold 6.5% to 8.5% of the sample. Sequencing was performed on peripheral blood. Receptors were obtained from a human donor with acute or convalescent COVID-19. The donor label of this sample is uncertain.

The V call is TRBV12-5, the J call TRBJ2-2; TRBD2 aligns across 10 bases. With V trimmed by 5 bases and J by 5 bases, 8 bases remained unmatched. The CDR3 spans 16 residues. Per germline, CDR1 LGHNT and CDR2 FRNRAP. CDR3 bases: TGTGCTAGTGGTCCAGGGACTAGCGCGGGAACCGGGGAGCTGTTTTTT. This sequence encodes CASGPGTSAGTGELFF.

This chain connects TRBV5-1 to TRBJ2-3; 7 nucleotides match TRBD1. The V segment lost 0 bases and the J segment 2 bases; nucleotides outside the gene matches: 6. The germline gives CDR1 SGHRS, CDR2 YFSETQ. This CDR3 is built from 16 residues. The CDR3 DNA reads as TGCGCCAGCAGCTTGGTTGCAGGGGGTGACACAGATACGCAGTATTTT. It is translated as CASSLVAGGDTDTQYF.

This clone was counted a few times. The rearrangement joins TRBV12-3 or TRBV12-4 to TRBJ1-1; no clear D gene. Deletions cut 4 bases from V and 0 bases from J, with 6 bases between. CDR3 length equals 13 residues. CDR3: CASSSRVNTEAFF. As DNA, the CDR3 is TGTGCCAGCAGTTCCCGGGTGAACACTGAAGCTTTCTTT.

The chain links TRBV7-3 to TRBJ2-5, with 8 bases that match TRBD1. The CDR3 length is 14 residues. V lost 4 bases to trimming and J lost 4 bases; unmatched junction nucleotides: 5. CDR1 and CDR2 from the germline V gene are SGHTA and FQGTGA. The CDR3 nucleotides read TGTGCCAGCAGCTCGGACAGGGATGGAGAGACCCAGTACTTC. It encodes CASSSDRDGETQYF.

The chain has TRBV30 and TRBJ2-3; D may be TRBD2 (7 bases). The CDR3 consists of 15 residues. Trimming took 3 bases from V and 3 from J, leaving 16 bases between them. In germline, CDR1 is GTSNPN, CDR2 SVGIG (reference sequence). CDR3 bases: TGTGCCTGGAGCCTAGGGGGGGGTGAGACAGATACGCAGTATTTT. This codes for CAWSLGGGETDTQYF.

The gene calls are TRBV18 and TRBJ2-6; weak D call: TRBD1 (5 bases). The CDR3 spans 17 residues. V lost 0 bases and J lost 1, with 10 bases in between. Germline CDR1 is KGHSH and CDR2 is LQKENI. Here the CDR3 DNA reads TGTGCCAGCTCACCACCGGAGCAGGGATCTGGGGCCAACGTCCTGACTTTC. Translation gives CASSPPEQGSGANVLTF.

The gene calls are TRBV2 and TRBJ2-3, with D possibly matching TRBD2 (6 bases). CDR3 length equals 15 residues. V was trimmed by 4 bases and J by 0 bases, leaving 11 bases between them. CDR1 and CDR2 from the germline V gene are SNHLY and FYNNEI. The CDR3 sequence is CASSGDWGSTDTQYF. The CDR3 DNA is TGTGCCAGCAGTGGGGACTGGGGTAGCACAGATACGCAGTATTTT.

This chain connects TRBV6-5 to TRBJ1-2, with 7 positions matching TRBD1. This CDR3 is built from 15 residues. V shed 5 bases and J 5 bases; nucleotides not matched to a gene: 11. The germline CDR1 and CDR2 sequences are MNHEY and SVGAGI. Written as DNA, the CDR3 is TGTGCCAGCAGTATCGCACAGGGGTCGGGGTATGGCTACACCTTC. This codes for CASSIAQGSGYGYTF.

The CDR3 reads CASSGDRGGGQPQHF. CDR3 DNA: TGTGCCAGCAGTGGTGATCGGGGAGGAGGCCAGCCCCAGCATTTT. This sequence joins TRBV2 and TRBJ1-5; D gene uncertain. V lost 4 bases and J 7 bases, leaving 17 bases between the germline ends. Germline loops: CDR1 SNHLY, CDR2 FYNNEI. The CDR3 is made up of 15 amino acids.

The chain carries TRBV5-4 and TRBJ2-7; unclear D gene. V was trimmed by 0 bases and J by 2 bases, leaving 3 bases between them. The CDR3 spans 12 residues. Germline CDR1 reads SGHNT; CDR2 reads YYREEE (reference sequence). The CDR3 DNA reads as TGTGCCAGCAGCTTGGGCGCCTACGAGCAGTACTTC. It codes for CASSLGAYEQYF.

The chain links TRBV5-4 to TRBJ2-3, with 8 bases identical to TRBD2. The ends lost 4 bases at V and 4 bases at J; junction bases unmatched: 14. The germline V gene has CDR1 SGHNT and CDR2 YYREEE (reference sequence). The CDR3 covers 17 residues. CDR3 DNA: TGTGCCAGCAGCCACTCTCGGGGGGGCCCAGCGGCAGATACGCAGTATTTT. Protein sequence: CASSHSRGGPAADTQYF. The full variable domain, rest sourced from reference TRBV5-4 and TRBJ2-3, is ETGVTQSPTHLIKTRGQQVTLRCSSQSGHNTVSWYQQALGQGPQFIFQYYREEENGRGNFPPRFSGLQFPNYSSELNVNALELDDSALYLCASSHSRGGPAADTQYFGPGTRLTVL.

The chain is built from TRBV6-5 and TRBJ2-1; D is undetermined. The CDR3 sequence is 13 residues long. Germline V gene lookup returns CDR1 MNHEY and CDR2 SVGAGI. V lost 0 bases, J lost 7 bases, and 7 bases lay in between. The CDR3 nucleotides read TGTGCCAGCAGTTACTCGAGAGTTAATGAGCAGTTCTTC. It is translated as CASSYSRVNEQFF.

The J gene is TRBJ2-1, the V gene TRBV7-2; 11 bases are shared with TRBD1. Germline trimming cut 5 bases from V and 9 bases from J; bases unmatched to any gene: 12. The CDR3 runs 16 residues. Germline V lookup: CDR1 SGHTA, CDR2 FQGNSA. As DNA, the CDR3 is TGTGCCAGCAGCCCGGGACAGGGGGGGTATGCTGGTGAGCAGTTCTTC. This translates into CASSPGQGGYAGEQFF. The whole variable domain, remainder taken from reference TRBV7-2 and TRBJ2-1, is GAGVSQSPSNKVTEKGKDVELRCDPISGHTALYWYRQSLGQGLEFLIYFQGNSAPDKSGLPSDRFSAERTGGSVSTLTIQRTQQEDSAVYLCASSPGQGGYAGEQFFGPGTRLTVL.

The rearrangement joins TRBV24-1 to TRBJ2-2, with 8 positions matching TRBD1. Trimming removed 6 bases from V and 3 bases from J; junction bases left unmatched: 5. The CDR3 is 15 residues long. Per germline, CDR1 KGHDR and CDR2 SFDVKD. CDR3 in amino acids: CATSLGQADTGELFF. As DNA, the CDR3 is TGTGCCACCAGTCTGGGACAGGCGGACACCGGGGAGCTGTTTTTT.

This sequence joins TRBV29-1 and TRBJ1-4; D possibly corresponds to TRBD1 (5 bases). The CDR3 is 12 residues long. Trimming took 6 bases from V and 8 from J, leaving 13 bases between them. Per germline, CDR1 SQVTM and CDR2 ANQGSEA. CDR3 sequence (DNA): TGCAGCGTAGCCGCGGGGGGGGAAAAACTGTTTTTT. Protein sequence: CSVAAGGEKLFF.

This sequence joins TRBV15 and TRBJ2-2; 8 positions agree with TRBD1. Germline V gene sequence: CDR1 LNHNV, CDR2 YYDKDF (reference sequence). This CDR3 is built from 14 residues. V was pared by 0 bases and J by 9 bases, with 3 bases of the junction left unmatched. The DNA for the CDR3 is TGTGCCACCAGCAGAGAAGGACAGGGCCGGGAGCTGTTTTTT. Protein sequence: CATSREGQGRELFF.

The chain employs TRBV6-6 and TRBJ2-7; possible D gene TRBD1, 6 bases. This CDR3 region has 13 residues. Trimming removed 4 bases from V and 3 bases from J, with 10 bases in between. Germline CDR1 is MNHNY and CDR2 is SVGAGI (reference sequence). The CDR3 DNA sequence: TGTGCCAGCAGTTCCCAGGGGCTCTACGAGCAGTACTTC. Translated: CASSSQGLYEQYF.